This note documents a single T cell receptor beta chain sequence. The sample originates from a study of blood T cell repertoires in COVID-19. Study overall: PBMCs, B-cell-depleted T cells, or T cells were the source of the cDNA or gDNA that made up the material.

This CDR3 is built from 15 residues. The V end was cut by 5 bases, the J end by 4 bases, with 19 bases between. In germline, CDR1 is SGHRS, CDR2 YFSETQ. As originally analysed: Reference gene primer amplification yielded estimated nucleated cell counts. Libraries were prepared by immunoSEQ multiplex PCR; TCRdb keeps only in-frame clonotypes and omits some of them. From that table come the V and J calls and clone size; the DNA was used to work out D and trimming. The table includes about 100,000 clones, around nine tenths detected once. Sample: peripheral blood. The source of this sequence is a man older than 75 with acute or convalescent COVID-19. V and J are TRBV5-1 and TRBJ2-7, with D possibly TRBD1 on 6 matching bases. The CDR3 region is CASSARGTPNYEQYF. For the CDR3, the DNA is TGCGCCAGCAGTGCCCGTGGGACACCCAATTACGAGCAGTACTTC.